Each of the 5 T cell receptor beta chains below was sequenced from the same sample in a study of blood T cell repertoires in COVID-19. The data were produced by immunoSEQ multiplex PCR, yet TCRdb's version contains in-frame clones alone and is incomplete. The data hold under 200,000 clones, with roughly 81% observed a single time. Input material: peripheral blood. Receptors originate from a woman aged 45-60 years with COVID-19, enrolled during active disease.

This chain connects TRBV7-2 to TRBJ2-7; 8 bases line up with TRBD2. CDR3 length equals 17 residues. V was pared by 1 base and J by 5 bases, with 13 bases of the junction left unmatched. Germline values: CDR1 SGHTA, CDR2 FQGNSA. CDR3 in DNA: TGTGCCAGCAGCTTAGAGGGGGGGACTAGGACTATCCACGAGCAGTACTTC. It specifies CASSLEGGTRTIHEQYF.

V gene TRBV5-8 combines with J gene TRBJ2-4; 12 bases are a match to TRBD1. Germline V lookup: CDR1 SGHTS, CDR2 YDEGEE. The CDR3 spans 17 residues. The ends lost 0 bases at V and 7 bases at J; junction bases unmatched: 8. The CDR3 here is CASSLAGTGGGGNIQYF. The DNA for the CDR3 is TGTGCCAGCAGCTTGGCGGGGACAGGGGGCGGCGGGAACATTCAGTACTTC.

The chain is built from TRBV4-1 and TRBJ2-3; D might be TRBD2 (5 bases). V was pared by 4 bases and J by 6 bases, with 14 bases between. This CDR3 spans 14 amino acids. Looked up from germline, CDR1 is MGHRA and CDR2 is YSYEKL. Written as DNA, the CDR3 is TGCGCCAGCAGCCTCCTTCCCTCGGGGGATACGCAGTATTTT. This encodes CASSLLPSGDTQYF.

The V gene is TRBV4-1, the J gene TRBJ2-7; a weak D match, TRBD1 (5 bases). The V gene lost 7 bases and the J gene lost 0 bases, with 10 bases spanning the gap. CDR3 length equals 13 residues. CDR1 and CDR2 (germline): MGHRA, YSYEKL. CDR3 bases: TGCGCCAGCAAAGGACACGACTCCTACGAGCAGTACTTC. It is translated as CASKGHDSYEQYF.

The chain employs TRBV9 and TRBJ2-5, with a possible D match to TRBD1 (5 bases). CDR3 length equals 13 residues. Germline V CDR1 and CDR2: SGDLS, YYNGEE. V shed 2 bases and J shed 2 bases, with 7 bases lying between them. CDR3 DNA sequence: TGTGCCAGCAGCGTGTCAGGGCAAGAGACCCAGTACTTC. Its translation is CASSVSGQETQYF.